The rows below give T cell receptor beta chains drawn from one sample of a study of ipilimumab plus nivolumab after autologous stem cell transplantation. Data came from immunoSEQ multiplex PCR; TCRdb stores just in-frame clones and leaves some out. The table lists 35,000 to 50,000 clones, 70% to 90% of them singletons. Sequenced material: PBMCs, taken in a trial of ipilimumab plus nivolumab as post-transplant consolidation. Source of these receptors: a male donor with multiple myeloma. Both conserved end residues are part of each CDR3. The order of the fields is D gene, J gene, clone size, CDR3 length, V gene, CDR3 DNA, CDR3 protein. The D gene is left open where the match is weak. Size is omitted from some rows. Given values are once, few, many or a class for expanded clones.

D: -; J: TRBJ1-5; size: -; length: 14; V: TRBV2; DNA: TGTGCCAGCAGTGAGGTAGTTAGCAATCAGCCCCAGCATTTT; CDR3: CASSEVVSNQPQHF
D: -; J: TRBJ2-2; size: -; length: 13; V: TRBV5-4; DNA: TGTGCCAGCAGCTTGGCCGGGCTAGGTGGGCTGTTTTTT; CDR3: CASSLAGLGGLFF
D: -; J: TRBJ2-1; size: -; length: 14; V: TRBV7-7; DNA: TGTGCCAGCAGCCCCGCGGGGTCAAGGAATGAGCAGTTCTTC; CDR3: CASSPAGSRNEQFF
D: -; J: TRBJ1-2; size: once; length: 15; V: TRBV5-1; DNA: TGCGCCAGCAGCTTGGTCCCGCCAGGGCTCTATGGCTACACCTTC; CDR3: CASSLVPPGLYGYTF
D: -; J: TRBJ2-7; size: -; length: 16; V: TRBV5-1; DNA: TGCGCCAGCAGCTTTGCCCAGGGCGAAGCCTCCTACGAGCAGTACTTC; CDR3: CASSFAQGEASYEQYF
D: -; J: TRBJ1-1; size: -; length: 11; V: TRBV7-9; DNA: TGTGCCAGCCGGGACGACACTGAAGCTTTCTTT; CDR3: CASRDDTEAFF
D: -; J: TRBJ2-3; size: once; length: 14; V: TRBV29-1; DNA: TGCAGCGGAACGACAGGTGCCGTCACAGATACGCAGTATTTT; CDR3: CSGTTGAVTDTQYF
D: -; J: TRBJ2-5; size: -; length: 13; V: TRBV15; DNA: TGTGCCACCAGCAGAGATCGTGTGGAGACCCAGTACTTC; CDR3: CATSRDRVETQYF
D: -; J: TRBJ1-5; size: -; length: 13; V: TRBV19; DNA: TGTGCCAGTAGCAGGGTGGAGGGTCAGCCCCAGCATTTT; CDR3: CASSRVEGQPQHF
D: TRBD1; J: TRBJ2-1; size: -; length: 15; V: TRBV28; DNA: TGTGCCAGCAGTTTGGGGACAGGGGGTTTCGATGAGCAGTTCTTC; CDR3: CASSLGTGGFDEQFF
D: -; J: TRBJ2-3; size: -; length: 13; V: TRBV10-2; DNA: TGCGCCAGCAGGCCAGACCGCACAGATACGCAGTATTTT; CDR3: CASRPDRTDTQYF
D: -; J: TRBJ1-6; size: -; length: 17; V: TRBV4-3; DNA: TGCGCCAGCAGCCACCCCGGAGGGGCGTCAAGGGATTCACCCCTCCACTTT; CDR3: CASSHPGGASRDSPLHF
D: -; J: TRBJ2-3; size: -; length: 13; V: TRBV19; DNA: TGTACATCGCGCAGGACTAGCACAGATACGCAGTATTTT; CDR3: CTSRRTSTDTQYF
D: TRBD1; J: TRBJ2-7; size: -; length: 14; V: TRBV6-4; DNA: TGTGCCAGCAGCTTATACAGGGGGCACGACGAGCAGTACTTC; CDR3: CASSLYRGHDEQYF
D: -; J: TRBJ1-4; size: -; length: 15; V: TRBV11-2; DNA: TGTGCCAGCAGCTTAGTTACAGGGATTAATGAAAAACTGTTTTTT; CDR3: CASSLVTGINEKLFF
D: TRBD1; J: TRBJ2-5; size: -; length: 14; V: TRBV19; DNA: TGTGCCAGTTCCACAGGGGTCCGCTTAGAGACCCAGTACTTC; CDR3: CASSTGVRLETQYF
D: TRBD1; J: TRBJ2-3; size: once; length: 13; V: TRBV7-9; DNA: TGTGCCAGCAGCCGACAGGGCCCAGATACGCAGTATTTT; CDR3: CASSRQGPDTQYF
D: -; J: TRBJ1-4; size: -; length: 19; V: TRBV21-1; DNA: TGTGCCAGCAGCAAAAGGCCACCCCGAGGGAACCACTCTAATGAAAAACTGTTTTTT; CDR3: CASSKRPPRGNHSNEKLFF
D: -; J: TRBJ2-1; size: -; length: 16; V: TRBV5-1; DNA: TGCGCCAGCAGCTTGGACGGGGGGCTGGGCTACAATGAGCAGTTCTTC; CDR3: CASSLDGGLGYNEQFF
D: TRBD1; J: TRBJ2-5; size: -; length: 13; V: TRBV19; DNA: TGTGCCAGTAGTGGGACAGATCAAGAGACCCAGTACTTC; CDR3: CASSGTDQETQYF
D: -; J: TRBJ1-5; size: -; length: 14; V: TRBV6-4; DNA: TGTGCCAGCAGTGACCTTAGGTCTAATCAGCCCCAGCATTTT; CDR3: CASSDLRSNQPQHF
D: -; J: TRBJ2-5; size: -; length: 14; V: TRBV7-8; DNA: TGTGCCAGCAGCTTAGGGGCTATGGTGGAGACCCAGTACTTC; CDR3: CASSLGAMVETQYF
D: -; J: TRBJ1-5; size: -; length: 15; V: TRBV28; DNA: TGTGCCAGCAGTTTGGAGCCGTATAGCAATCAGCCCCAGCATTTT; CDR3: CASSLEPYSNQPQHF
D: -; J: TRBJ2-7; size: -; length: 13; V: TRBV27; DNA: TGTGCCAGCAGTCTCGAAGGGTGGGGCGAGCAGTACTTC; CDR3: CASSLEGWGEQYF
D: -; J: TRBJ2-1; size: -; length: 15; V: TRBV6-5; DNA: TGTGCCAGCAGTTCCCCAGCGAGCTCCTACAATGAGCAGTTCTTC; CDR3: CASSSPASSYNEQFF
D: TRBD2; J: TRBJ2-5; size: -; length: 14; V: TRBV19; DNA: TGTGCCAGTAGTGCTTCCGGGACTAGCGGTCCACAGTACTTC; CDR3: CASSASGTSGPQYF
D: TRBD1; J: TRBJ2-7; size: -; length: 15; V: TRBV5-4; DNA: TGTGCCAGCAGCTTGGGTGGGACAGGGGGCATCGAGCAGTACTTC; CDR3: CASSLGGTGGIEQYF
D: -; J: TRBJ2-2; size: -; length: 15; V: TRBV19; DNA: TGTGCCAGTAGTACCCCCCGAGGGGGAACCGGGGAGCTGTTTTTT; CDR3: CASSTPRGGTGELFF
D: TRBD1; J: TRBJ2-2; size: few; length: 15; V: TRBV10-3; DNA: TGTGCCATCAGTGAGGCGGCAGGGGGAATCGGGGAGCTGTTTTTT; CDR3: CAISEAAGGIGELFF
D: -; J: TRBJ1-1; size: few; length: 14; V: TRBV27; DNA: TGTGCCAGCAGTTTAGATGCGATGAACACTGAAGCTTTCTTT; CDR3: CASSLDAMNTEAFF
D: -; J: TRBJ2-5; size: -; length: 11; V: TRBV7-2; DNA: TGTGCCAGCAGCTTAGGGGGGCAGGGTCACTTC; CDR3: CASSLGGQGHF
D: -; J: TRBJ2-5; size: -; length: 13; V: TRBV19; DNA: TGTGCCAGTAGTAGAATCAGGGAGGAGACCCAGTACTTC; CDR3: CASSRIREETQYF
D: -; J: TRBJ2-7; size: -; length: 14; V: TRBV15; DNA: TGTGCCACCAGCAGAGACAGGGTAGCCTACGAGCAGTACTTC; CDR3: CATSRDRVAYEQYF
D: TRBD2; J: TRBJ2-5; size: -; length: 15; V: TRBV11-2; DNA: TGTGCCAGCAGCTTCTTCGGGACTACCCAAGAGACCCAGTACTTC; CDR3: CASSFFGTTQETQYF
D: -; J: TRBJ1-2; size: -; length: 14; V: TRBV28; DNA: TGTGCCAGCAGTTTAGGTGCAAGGGGCTATGGCTACACCTTC; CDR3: CASSLGARGYGYTF
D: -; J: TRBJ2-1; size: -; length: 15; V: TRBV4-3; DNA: TGCGCCAGCAGCCAAGGTGGGACGGTCTTCAATGAGCAGTTCTTC; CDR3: CASSQGGTVFNEQFF
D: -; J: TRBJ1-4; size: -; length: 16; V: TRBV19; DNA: TGTGCCAGTAGTCCAACGGCCAGGGGTAATACTGCGAAACTGTTTTTT; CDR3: CASSPTARGNTAKLFF
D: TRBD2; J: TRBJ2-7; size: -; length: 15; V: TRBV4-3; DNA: TGCGCCAGCAGCCAAGATACTAGCGGGGCGGGCGAGCAGTACTTC; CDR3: CASSQDTSGAGEQYF
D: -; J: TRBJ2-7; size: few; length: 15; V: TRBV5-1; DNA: TGCGCCAGCAGCCCTGGGGCAGGGGCCACCTACGAGCAGTACTTC; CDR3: CASSPGAGATYEQYF
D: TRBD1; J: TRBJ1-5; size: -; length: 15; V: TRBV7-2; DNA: TGTGCCAGCAGCGCGGGACAGGGAGTATTTCAGCCCCAGCATTTT; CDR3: CASSAGQGVFQPQHF
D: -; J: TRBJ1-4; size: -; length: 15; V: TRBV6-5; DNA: TGTGCCAGCGCAGAATCGACAGCAACTAATGAAAAACTGTTTTTT; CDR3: CASAESTATNEKLFF
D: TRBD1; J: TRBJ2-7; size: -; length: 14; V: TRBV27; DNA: TGTGCCAGCAGCACCAGGGGGCCTTCCTACGAGCAGTACTTC; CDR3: CASSTRGPSYEQYF
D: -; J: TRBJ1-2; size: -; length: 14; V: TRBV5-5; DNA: TGTGCCAGCAGCGAAGGACCAGGAGACTATGGCTACACCTTC; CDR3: CASSEGPGDYGYTF